This T cell receptor beta chain stems from a study of shared clonotypes between healthy human individuals. This clone was detected only a few times. Its cognate antigen is unknown. Study outcomes and limitations: Sequencing depth was expected to influence donor clonotype sharing. The researchers took only blood, and tissue repertoires probably look different. Researchers found naive subsets generally carried larger estimated richness than memory subsets.

The CDR3 is made up of 16 amino acids. The germline CDR1 and CDR2 sequences are LGHNA and YNFKEQ. Trimming cost V 0 bases and J 1 base, with 13 bases left between them. Libraries were prepared by immunoSEQ multiplex PCR; TCRdb keeps only in-frame clonotypes and omits some of them. The table lists 2 million or so clones, roughly 94% of them singletons. This TCR was sampled from a man younger than 35 in good health. The V gene is TRBV4-2, the J gene TRBJ2-7; D could derive from TRBD1 or TRBD2 (5 bases each). The sample was naive CD4+ T cells sorted from blood. As for subset: CD45RA+ positively selected. The CDR3 region has the DNA TGTGCCAGCAGCCAAGATGGGACGGACCCTTCCTACGAGCAGTACTTC. This sequence encodes CASSQDGTDPSYEQYF.